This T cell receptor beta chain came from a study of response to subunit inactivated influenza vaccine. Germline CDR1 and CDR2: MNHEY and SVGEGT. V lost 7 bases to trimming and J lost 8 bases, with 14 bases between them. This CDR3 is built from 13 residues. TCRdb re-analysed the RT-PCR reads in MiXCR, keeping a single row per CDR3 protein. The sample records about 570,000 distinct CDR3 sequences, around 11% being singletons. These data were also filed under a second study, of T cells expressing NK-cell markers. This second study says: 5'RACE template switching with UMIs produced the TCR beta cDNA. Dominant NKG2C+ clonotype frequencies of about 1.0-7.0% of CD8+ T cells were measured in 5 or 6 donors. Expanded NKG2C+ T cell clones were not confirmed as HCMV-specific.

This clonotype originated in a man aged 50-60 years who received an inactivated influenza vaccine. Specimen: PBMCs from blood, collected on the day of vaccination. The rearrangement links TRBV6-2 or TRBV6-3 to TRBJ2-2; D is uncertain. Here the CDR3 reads CASTLGGLGELFF. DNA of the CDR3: TGTGCCAGCACCTTAGGCGGATTGGGGGAGCTGTTTTTT.